The 30 T cell receptor beta chains listed next were all sequenced from one sample in a study of cytotoxic CD8 clonotypes in ibrutinib-treated CLL. Sequencing was performed with immunoSEQ multiplex PCR; in TCRdb, only in-frame clones are kept and a portion is missing. In the table there are around 77,000 clones, more than 75% of which are singletons. The starting material was PBMCs, obtained at disease progression, from a patient treated with ibrutinib. These receptors were collected from a human donor with chronic lymphocytic leukemia.

The chain is built from TRBV18 and TRBJ2-7; D gene uncertain. CDR3 length equals 13 residues. Germline CDR1 reads KGHSH; CDR2 reads LQKENI. Trimming shortened V by 2 bases and J by 6 bases, and 11 bases separated the two germline ends. This chain's CDR3 is CASSPSAGSEQYF. Written as DNA, the CDR3 is TGTGCCAGCTCACCAAGTGCCGGTAGCGAGCAGTACTTC.

V usage is TRBV18 and J usage is TRBJ2-7, with TRBD1 matching over 7 bases. Germline lookup yields CDR1 KGHSH and CDR2 LQKENI. The CDR3 length is 16 residues. V lost 0 bases to trimming and J lost 2 bases; unmatched junction nucleotides: 7. CDR3 protein: CASSPPLGGRPYEQYF. In nucleotides, the CDR3 is TGTGCCAGCTCACCACCGCTAGGGGGCCGCCCCTACGAGCAGTACTTC.

This rearrangement joins TRBV11-2 to TRBJ1-5; 7 bases map to TRBD1. The germline gives CDR1 SGHAT, CDR2 FQNNGV. V shed 6 bases and J 3 bases; nucleotides not matched to a gene: 11. The CDR3 length is 16 residues. Written as DNA, the CDR3 is TGTGCCAGCAGTCCCAGGGGGGATTCACTCAATCAGCCCCAGCATTTT. Translating gives CASSPRGDSLNQPQHF.

The chain joins TRBV6-5 to TRBJ1-4; TRBD1 matches at 11 bases. The CDR3 consists of 15 residues. CDR1 and CDR2 (germline): MNHEY, SVGAGI. Trimming removed 4 bases from V and 8 bases from J; junction bases left unmatched: 6. CDR3 DNA sequence: TGTGCCAGCAGTTGGACAGGGGGCCCAGGAGAAAAACTGTTTTTT. Residues: CASSWTGGPGEKLFF.

This rearrangement joins TRBV23-1 to TRBJ1-5; 8 nucleotides align to TRBD1. TRBV23-1 is an ORF, with its function uncertain. V was clipped by 3 bases and J by 7 bases; unmatched bases: 20. The CDR3 is made up of 19 amino acids. The CDR3 DNA is TGCGCCAGCAGTCACCCGAGGACAGGGAGGAGTACAATCGGACAGCCCCAGCATTTT. Residues: CASSHPRTGRSTIGQPQHF.

V usage is TRBV5-1 and J usage is TRBJ2-7, with TRBD1 matching over 7 bases. The CDR3 totals 16 residues. CDR1 and CDR2 (germline): SGHRS, YFSETQ. V lost 6 bases, J lost 4 bases, and 16 bases stayed unmatched. This CDR3 is CASNLGIGGGTYEQYF. Written as DNA, the CDR3 is TGCGCCAGCAACCTAGGGATAGGGGGCGGAACGTACGAGCAGTACTTC.

The chain has TRBV19 and TRBJ1-5; no clear D. The CDR3 covers 15 residues. V lost 7 bases, J lost 7 bases, and 20 bases lay in between. CDR1 is LNHDA and CDR2 is SQIVND in the germline V gene (reference sequence). CDR3 residues: CASNRTPGLSQPQHF. In DNA, the CDR3 is TGTGCCAGTAATAGAACCCCTGGACTATCGCAGCCCCAGCATTTT.

The chain is built from TRBV5-4 and TRBJ2-3; no reliable D call. This CDR3 spans 14 amino acids. Germline V CDR1 and CDR2: SGHNT, YYREEE (reference sequence). V dropped 0 bases and J dropped 0 bases, with 5 bases sitting between them. The CDR3 nucleotides read TGTGCCAGCAGCTTGGGACAAAGCACAGATACGCAGTATTTT. The encoded protein is CASSLGQSTDTQYF.

Only one count was recorded for this clone. The CDR3 coding sequence is TGCGCCAGCAGCCAAGCCCGCGGGTCAGGGAGAGAGCAGTACTTC. Translating it yields CASSQARGSGREQYF. The chain joins TRBV4-1 to TRBJ2-7; either TRBD1 or TRBD2 may fit D (5 bases each). The germline V and J ends were trimmed by 1 base and 7 bases, with 17 bases remaining between them. This CDR3 spans 15 amino acids. The germline V gene has CDR1 MGHRA and CDR2 YSYEKL.

V usage is TRBV18 and J usage is TRBJ1-4, with 11 bases matching TRBD1. Germline loops: CDR1 KGHSH, CDR2 LQKENI. V shed 4 bases, J shed 7 bases, and the junction held 2 bases outside the gene matches. The CDR3 length is 14 residues. Written as DNA, the CDR3 is TGTGCCAGCTCACAGGACAGGGGGCTTGAAAAACTGTTTTTT. This sequence encodes CASSQDRGLEKLFF.

The chain carries TRBV5-1 and TRBJ1-2; D unclear. V gave up 7 bases and J gave up 3 bases, with 10 bases separating them. CDR3 length equals 12 residues. CDR1 and CDR2 (germline): SGHRS, YFSETQ. CDR3 DNA: TGCGCCAGCGGGCTTTCCGACTATGGCTACACCTTC. Translated, it gives CASGLSDYGYTF.

This chain connects TRBV4-1 to TRBJ2-3, with TRBD2 identical over 10 bases. The CDR3 loop spans 16 amino acids. Germline values: CDR1 MGHRA, CDR2 YSYEKL. Germline trimming cut 3 bases from V and 4 bases from J; bases unmatched to any gene: 7. As DNA, the CDR3 is TGCGCCAGCAGCCAGATAGCGGGAGGAGACGCAGATACGCAGTATTTT. This encodes CASSQIAGGDADTQYF.

This clone occurred once. At one end the junction does not follow the germline gene, possibly because of a read error. The chain couples TRBV30 to TRBJ2-7; no definite D call. This CDR3 comprises 11 residues. Per germline, CDR1 GTSNPN and CDR2 SVGIG (reference sequence). CDR3 sequence: CAWGVYDEQYF. CDR3 DNA sequence: TGTGCCTGGGGTGTTTACGACGAGCAGTACTTC.

The genes are TRBV2 and TRBJ1-5; D not resolved. Germline V lookup: CDR1 SNHLY, CDR2 FYNNEI. The CDR3 totals 14 residues. Trimming pared 4 bases from V and 2 bases from J, leaving 9 bases between. CDR3 in amino acids: CASSVEVGNQPQHF. The DNA of the CDR3 is TGTGCCAGCAGTGTCGAGGTCGGCAATCAGCCCCAGCATTTT. Based on the CDR3 plus reference TRBV2 and TRBJ1-5, the full variable domain is EPEVTQTPSHQVTQMGQEVILRCVPISNHLYFYWYRQILGQKVEFLVSFYNNEISEKSEIFDDQFSVERPDGSNFTLKIRSTKLEDSAMYFCASSVEVGNQPQHFGDGTRLSIL.

The chain has TRBV5-1 and TRBJ2-5; 11 bases are a match to TRBD1. The CDR3 runs 16 residues. V dropped 4 bases and J dropped 0; count of bases not matched to a gene: 5. Germline V gives CDR1 SGHRS, CDR2 YFSETQ. The chain's CDR3 is CASSRADRGHQETQYF. The CDR3 nucleotides are TGCGCCAGCAGCCGCGCGGACAGGGGGCACCAAGAGACCCAGTACTTC.

In its sample, this clone was seen once. The gene calls are TRBV6-6 and TRBJ1-2; no clear D. From germline, CDR1 is MNHNY and CDR2 SVGAGI (reference sequence). Trimming took 5 bases from V and 0 from J, leaving 7 bases between them. The CDR3 runs 13 residues. The DNA for the CDR3 is TGTGCCAGCAGTGGGCAAGCTAACTATGGCTACACCTTC. This codes for CASSGQANYGYTF.

The J gene is TRBJ2-5, the V gene TRBV10-2, with D possibly TRBD1 on 6 matching bases. The CDR3 is 14 amino acids. V lost 1 base and J 2 bases, leaving 8 bases between the germline ends. The germline gives CDR1 WSHSY, CDR2 SAAADI. The CDR3 DNA sequence: TGCGCCAGCAGTGAGTTCGGACAGCAAGAGACCCAGTACTTC. Translating it yields CASSEFGQQETQYF.

V is TRBV5-4 and J is TRBJ2-5, with TRBD1 as a possible D gene (5 bases). The CDR3 is made up of 16 amino acids. The ends were cut back, 1 base at V and 0 bases at J, with 13 bases in the middle. Germline V CDR1 and CDR2: SGHNT, YYREEE (reference sequence). The CDR3 region is CASSLTGHGYQETQYF. CDR3 in DNA: TGTGCCAGCAGCTTGACTGGACACGGATACCAAGAGACCCAGTACTTC.

V and J are TRBV6-1 and TRBJ2-1, with D unresolved. The V end lost 8 bases, the J end lost 7 bases, and 12 bases lay between the germline ends. This CDR3 is built from 12 residues. The germline gives CDR1 MNHNS, CDR2 SASEGT. The chain's CDR3 is CASLDVGNEQFF. The CDR3, as DNA: TGTGCCAGCCTGGACGTAGGGAATGAGCAGTTCTTC.

The rearrangement links TRBV9 to TRBJ1-3; TRBD1 agrees at 7 bases. Germline lookup yields CDR1 SGDLS and CDR2 YYNGEE. The CDR3 consists of 17 residues. Germline trimming cut 1 base from V and 5 bases from J; bases unmatched to any gene: 12. The CDR3 sequence: CASSVSLQGIDRNTIYF. The DNA for the CDR3 is TGTGCCAGCAGCGTAAGCCTACAGGGGATCGATAGAAACACCATATATTTT.

The rearrangement joins TRBV15 to TRBJ2-1, with a weak D call TRBD2 (7 bases). CDR1 and CDR2 from the germline V gene are LNHNV and YYDKDF (reference sequence). The CDR3 length is 16 residues. With 6 bases removed from V and 4 bases from J, the gap between germline ends came to 19 bases. The CDR3 nucleotides read TGTGCCACCAGGGACCCACAGGGAGGGGGGTACAATGAGCAGTTCTTC. Its protein is CATRDPQGGGYNEQFF.

This clone appeared once. The J gene is TRBJ2-2, the V gene TRBV7-6; D call uncertain. V was trimmed by 9 bases and J by 7 bases, leaving 12 bases between them. The CDR3 length is 12 residues. Germline V gene sequence: CDR1 SGHVS, CDR2 FNYEAQ. The CDR3 region is CASLPDGGELFF. CDR3 DNA sequence: TGTGCCAGTCTGCCTGATGGCGGGGAGCTGTTTTTT.

This chain connects TRBV6-4 to TRBJ2-3, with 8 bases aligning to TRBD1. The length of the CDR3 is 14 residues. V lost 2 bases to trimming and J lost 4 bases; unmatched junction nucleotides: 2. Germline CDR1 reads MRHNA; CDR2 reads SNTAGT. Written as DNA, the CDR3 is TGTGCCAGCAGTGACGACAGGGGCCCAGATACGCAGTATTTT. Translation: CASSDDRGPDTQYF.

This clone has a handful of counts. The V call is TRBV2, the J call TRBJ1-2, with D perhaps matching TRBD1 (6 bases). CDR3 length: 13 amino acids. The germline CDR1 and CDR2 sequences are SNHLY and FYNNEI. V was trimmed by 7 bases and J by 4 bases, leaving 13 bases between them. The CDR3 bases are TGTGCCAGCACTCCCCAGGGGTCCTATGGCTACACCTTC. It specifies CASTPQGSYGYTF.

This clone was seen just once. The chain links TRBV28 to TRBJ1-1, with 8 nucleotides matching TRBD1. V gave up 7 bases and J gave up 8 bases; unmatched junction bases: 12. The CDR3 sequence is 14 residues long. From germline, CDR1 is MDHEN and CDR2 SYDVKM. The CDR3 loop reads CASMPDRVGMEAFF. CDR3 in DNA: TGTGCCAGCATGCCGGACAGGGTCGGGATGGAAGCTTTCTTT.

This rearrangement joins TRBV10-3 to TRBJ2-2; D remains unclear. The CDR3 totals 15 residues. Germline V gene sequence: CDR1 ENHRY, CDR2 SYGVKD. With 4 bases removed from V and 5 bases from J, the gap between germline ends came to 14 bases. The CDR3 sequence is CAISVRRRGTGELFF. In DNA, the CDR3 is TGTGCCATCAGTGTTCGCAGGAGAGGAACCGGGGAGCTGTTTTTT.

The rearrangement links TRBV5-1 to TRBJ1-4, with D maybe TRBD1 (6 bases). Looked up from germline, CDR1 is SGHRS and CDR2 is YFSETQ. This CDR3 contains 16 residues. V lost 0 bases, J lost 8 bases, and 17 bases lay in between. CDR3 loop: CASSLGTARSTEKLFF. The DNA of the CDR3 is TGCGCCAGCAGCTTGGGGACAGCAAGATCTACAGAAAAACTGTTTTTT.

This clone was observed once. This chain uses TRBV5-1 with TRBJ1-2, with TRBD1 matching over 7 bases. Trimming at V came to 4 bases and at J to 8 bases, leaving 17 bases not matched to a gene. The CDR3 extends over 16 amino acids. The V gene's germline CDR1 is SGHRS and CDR2 YFSETQ. CDR3 DNA: TGCGCCAGCAGCCGCCAATCCGGGACAGAGAAAAACGGCTACACCTTC. It is translated as CASSRQSGTEKNGYTF.

This chain joins TRBV6-6 and TRBJ2-2; TRBD1 aligns across 9 bases. There are 15 residues in the CDR3. The junction had 5 bases not matched to a gene; V was cut back by 5 bases and J by 4 bases. In germline, CDR1 is MNHNY, CDR2 SVGAGI (reference sequence). The CDR3: CASSGSDRGTGELFF. Here the CDR3 DNA reads TGTGCCAGCAGTGGCTCGGACAGGGGCACCGGGGAGCTGTTTTTT.

The rearrangement joins TRBV2 to TRBJ1-2; D remains unclear. CDR3 length: 14 amino acids. V was pared by 4 bases and J by 1 base, with 10 bases between. Germline V gene data show CDR1 as SNHLY and CDR2 as FYNNEI. The CDR3 region is CASSVFKNNYGYTF. The CDR3 DNA reads as TGTGCCAGCAGTGTTTTCAAGAATAACTATGGCTACACCTTC.